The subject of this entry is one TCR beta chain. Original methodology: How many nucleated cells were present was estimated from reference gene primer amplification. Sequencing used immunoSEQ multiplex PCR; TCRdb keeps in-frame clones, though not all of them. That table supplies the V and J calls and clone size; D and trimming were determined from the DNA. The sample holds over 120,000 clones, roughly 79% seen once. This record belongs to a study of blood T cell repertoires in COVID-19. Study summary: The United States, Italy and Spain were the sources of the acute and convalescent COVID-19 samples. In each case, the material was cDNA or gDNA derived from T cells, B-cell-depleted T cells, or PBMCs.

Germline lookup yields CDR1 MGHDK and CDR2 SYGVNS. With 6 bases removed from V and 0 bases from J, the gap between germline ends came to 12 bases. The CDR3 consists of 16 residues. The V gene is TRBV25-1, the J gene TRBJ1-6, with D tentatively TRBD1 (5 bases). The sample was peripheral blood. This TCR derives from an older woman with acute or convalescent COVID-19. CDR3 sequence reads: CASSDRLSSYNSPLHF. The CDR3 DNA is TGTGCCAGCAGCGACAGACTGAGCTCCTATAATTCACCCCTCCACTTT.